The TCR beta chain described here comes from a study of cytomegalovirus exposure and HLA in healthy donors. Notes on the study in general: Cytomegalovirus-associated TCR beta chains were listed, numbering some 170.

A multiplex PCR was run with 60 Vbeta primers and 13 Jbeta primers. Using immunoSEQ multiplex PCR, the repertoire was profiled, and TCRdb retains in-frame clones only, with some absent. Of around 160,000 clones listed, just under 80% are singletons. This clone was counted a single time. What it binds is not known. The origin of this receptor is a man between 18 and 29 years old in good health and CMV-seropositive. Sequencing was done on a sample of PBMCs.

CDR3 region: CASSSRAASTGELFF. The CDR3 DNA sequence: TGTGCCAGCAGTTCCAGGGCCGCTTCTACCGGGGAGCTGTTTTTT. The chain carries TRBV27 and TRBJ2-2, with a tentative D call TRBD1 (5 bases). With 4 bases removed from V and 5 bases from J, the gap between germline ends came to 14 bases. The CDR3 consists of 15 residues. The V gene's germline CDR1 is MNHEY and CDR2 SMNVEV (reference sequence).